These 19 T cell receptor beta chains originate from one sample sequenced in a study of shared clonotypes between healthy human individuals (dated by TCRdb to about 2020). The library relied on the immunoSEQ multiplex PCR assay. What TCRdb holds here is the immuneACCESS table cut down to in-frame rearrangements. Part of the clones is not present; checked against another copy, under half of the missing clones reflect an unresolved V gene, and the others are unexplained. This sample lists about 1 million clones; about 74% were detected once. The ten largest clones represent over 1.3% of the sample. The specimen sequenced was memory CD4+ T cells sorted from blood. This sample's cell subset or site label indicates: CD45RA-negative fraction. The origin of the receptors is a man younger than 35 in good health.

The chain recombines TRBV5-6 with TRBJ2-7; no clear D gene. Germline CDR1 and CDR2: SGHDT and YYEEEE. The V end was cut by 0 bases, the J end by 4 bases, with 14 bases between. This CDR3 has 15 amino acids. The CDR3 bases are TGTGCCAGCAGCTTGGTATTAAAGTGGGTTTACGAGCAGTACTTC. This translates into CASSLVLKWVYEQYF. Full variable domain (remainder filled in from reference TRBV5-6 and TRBJ2-7): DAGVTQSPTHLIKTRGQQVTLRCSPKSGHDTVSWYQQALGQGPQFIFQYYEEEERQRGNFPDRFSGHQFPNYSSELNVNALLLGDSALYLCASSLVLKWVYEQYFGPGTRLTVT.

The chain joins TRBV4-3 to TRBJ2-2; possible D gene TRBD1, 5 bases. The V end lost 10 bases, the J end lost 6 bases, and 24 bases lay between the germline ends. The CDR3 length is 16 residues. The germline V gene encodes CDR1 LGHNA and CDR2 YSLEER. CDR3 bases: TGCGCCATGCATAGGATTGCAGGGTTCGCCCCCGGGGAGCTGTTTTTT. Translated: CAMHRIAGFAPGELFF.

The chain uses TRBV2 and TRBJ2-2, with 8 bases fitting TRBD2. The CDR3 runs 18 residues. The germline gives CDR1 SNHLY, CDR2 FYNNEI. The ends lost 6 bases at V and 6 bases at J; junction bases unmatched: 18. As DNA, the CDR3 is TGTGCCAGCAGACTCTCCGGGACTAGAAGTGTAAACCCCGGGGAGCTGTTTTTT. Amino acid sequence: CASRLSGTRSVNPGELFF. Complete variable domain (other parts from reference TRBV2 and TRBJ2-2): EPEVTQTPSHQVTQMGQEVILRCVPISNHLYFYWYRQILGQKVEFLVSFYNNEISEKSEIFDDQFSVERPDGSNFTLKIRSTKLEDSAMYFCASRLSGTRSVNPGELFFGEGSRLTVL.

The CDR3 coding sequence is TGTGCCAGCAGACCGGGACGGGTGAGCACAGATACGCAGTATTTT. Its translation is CASRPGRVSTDTQYF. This rearrangement joins TRBV6-1 to TRBJ2-3, with D perhaps given as TRBD1 or TRBD2 (5 bases each). This CDR3 region has 15 residues. The germline CDR1 and CDR2 sequences are MNHNS and SASEGT. The ends were cut back, 6 bases at V and 0 bases at J, with 13 bases in the middle.

V usage is TRBV18 and J usage is TRBJ2-2; 7 nucleotides agree with TRBD1. Unmatched junction bases numbered 3, after V lost 4 bases and J lost 1 base. The CDR3 runs 15 residues. Germline V gene lookup returns CDR1 KGHSH and CDR2 LQKENI. CDR3 coding DNA: TGTGCCAGCTCACTTACAGGGGTGAACACCGGGGAGCTGTTTTTT. Protein product: CASSLTGVNTGELFF.

This clone has more than one count but fewer than ten. V gene TRBV11-2 combines with J gene TRBJ1-1; D might be TRBD1 (5 bases). The V end lost 5 bases, the J end lost 1 base, and 8 bases lay between the germline ends. The CDR3 contains 13 residues. Germline CDR1 SGHAT, CDR2 FQNNGV. Written as DNA, the CDR3 is TGTGCCAGCAGCGCGAGGGGGAACACTGAAGCTTTCTTT. The encoded protein is CASSARGNTEAFF.

The V and J genes are TRBV7-9 and TRBJ2-3; D is ambiguous. The CDR3 has 12 amino acids. Per germline, CDR1 SEHNR and CDR2 FQNEAQ (reference sequence). With 5 bases removed from V and 2 bases from J, the gap between germline ends came to 5 bases. The CDR3 is CASSTVTDTQYF. In nucleotides, the CDR3 is TGTGCCAGCAGCACAGTCACAGATACGCAGTATTTT. Based on the CDR3 plus reference TRBV7-9 and TRBJ2-3, the full variable domain is DTGVSQNPRHKITKRGQNVTFRCDPISEHNRLYWYRQTLGQGPEFLTYFQNEAQLEKSRLLSDRFSAERPKGSFSTLEIQRTEQGDSAMYLCASSTVTDTQYFGPGTRLTVL.

This clone showed up just once. V usage is TRBV2 and J usage is TRBJ1-2, with D unresolved. The CDR3 length is 13 residues. V dropped 7 bases and J dropped 8 bases, with 17 bases sitting between them. Germline assignment: CDR1 SNHLY and CDR2 FYNNEI. Here the CDR3 DNA reads TGTGCCAGCACGCTATCGCTCCCGGGGGGCTACACCTTC. This codes for CASTLSLPGGYTF.

The chain couples TRBV7-8 to TRBJ2-5, with unresolved D. CDR3 size: 13 residues. Trimming removed 1 base at V and 3 bases at J, with 6 bases between. Per germline, CDR1 SGHVS and CDR2 FQNEAQ. Written as DNA, the CDR3 is TGTGCCAGCAGCTTAGAACTAAAAGAGACCCAGTACTTC. Translated: CASSLELKETQYF.

The rearrangement links TRBV18 to TRBJ1-1; unclear D gene. This CDR3 spans 13 amino acids. CDR1 KGHSH and CDR2 LQKENI come from the germline V gene. V dropped 3 bases and J dropped 6 bases, with 11 bases sitting between them. The CDR3 region is CASSPSGFAEAFF. DNA of the CDR3: TGTGCCAGCTCACCGTCGGGCTTCGCTGAAGCTTTCTTT.

V is TRBV7-2 and J is TRBJ2-6; D is possibly TRBD1 or TRBD2 (5 bases each). In germline, CDR1 is SGHTA, CDR2 FQGNSA. The ends were cut back, 3 bases at V and 0 bases at J, with 9 bases in the middle. The CDR3 has 16 residues. In DNA, the CDR3 is TGTGCCAGCAGCTTGGGACCGACCTCTGGGGCCAACGTCCTGACTTTC. Translation gives CASSLGPTSGANVLTF.

CDR3 bases: TGTGCCAGCAGCTCAGGGGGCGCATCCTACGAGCAGTACTTC. Protein: CASSSGGASYEQYF. The rearrangement joins TRBV7-9 to TRBJ2-7, with TRBD1 matching 8 bases. CDR3 length equals 14 residues. Trimming cost V 4 bases and J 1 base; bases outside gene matches: 3. CDR1 and CDR2 (germline): SEHNR, FQNEAQ (reference sequence).

J is TRBJ2-1 and V is TRBV2; 11 positions agree with TRBD1. Germline V gene sequence: CDR1 SNHLY, CDR2 FYNNEI. Germline trimming cut 6 bases from V and 7 bases from J; bases unmatched to any gene: 11. This CDR3 has 16 residues. The CDR3 protein is CASRAYGDRGSNEQFF. CDR3 DNA: TGTGCCAGCAGAGCCTATGGGGACAGGGGGTCAAATGAGCAGTTCTTC.

V gene TRBV5-1 combines with J gene TRBJ2-5; 11 nucleotides agree with TRBD2. Germline CDR1 SGHRS, CDR2 YFSETQ. The J segment lost 1 base and the V segment lost 2 bases, leaving 4 bases of the junction unmatched. The CDR3 runs to 16 residues. CDR3 sequence: CASSFGTSGPQETQYF. In DNA form, the CDR3 reads TGCGCCAGCAGCTTTGGGACTAGCGGCCCCCAAGAGACCCAGTACTTC.

This clone was recorded a few times. This rearrangement joins TRBV5-8 to TRBJ2-7; D perhaps matches TRBD2 (7 bases). CDR3 length equals 16 residues. Germline CDR1 reads SGHTS; CDR2 reads YDEGEE. Trimming shortened V by 0 bases and J by 2 bases, and 15 bases separated the two germline ends. In DNA, the CDR3 is TGTGCCAGCAGCTTGGCCTGGGGGGGGCTTGCCTACGAGCAGTACTTC. It translates to CASSLAWGGLAYEQYF.

This clone occurred once. V is TRBV10-2 and J is TRBJ2-7; tentative D call: TRBD1 (6 bases). V lost 10 bases to trimming and J lost 7 bases, with 14 bases between them. Germline V gene data show CDR1 as WSHSY and CDR2 as SAAADI. CDR3 length: 11 amino acids. CDR3 residues: CAIADRTEQYF. Written as DNA, the CDR3 is TGCGCCATAGCCGACAGGACAGAGCAGTACTTC.

This clone was detected a few times. The V call is TRBV7-3, the J call TRBJ1-6, with a possible D match to TRBD1 (6 bases). The CDR3 extends over 17 amino acids. The germline V gene encodes CDR1 SGHTA and CDR2 FQGTGA. Trimming shortened V by 5 bases and J by 10 bases, and 24 bases separated the two germline ends. The CDR3 DNA follows: TGTGCCAGCAGCCGACCACCTTTCGGGGGGCGCGTCTCACCCCTCCACTTT. It specifies CASSRPPFGGRVSPLHF. The full variable domain, rest sourced from reference TRBV7-3 and TRBJ1-6, is GAGVSQTPSNKVTEKGKYVELRCDPISGHTALYWYRQSLGQGPEFLIYFQGTGAADDSGLPNDRFFAVRPEGSVSTLKIQRTERGDSAVYLCASSRPPFGGRVSPLHFGNGTRLTVT.

The chain recombines TRBV4-1 with TRBJ2-7, with D possibly being TRBD2 (7 bases). Germline V gene sequence: CDR1 MGHRA, CDR2 YSYEKL. The CDR3 extends over 17 amino acids. Deletions cut 4 bases from V and 4 bases from J, with 23 bases between. As DNA, the CDR3 is TGCGCCAGCAGCCCTCTTGGTGGAGGGGAGGGGGTTTACGAGCAGTACTTC. Its translation is CASSPLGGGEGVYEQYF.

The gene calls are TRBV4-1 and TRBJ1-6, with 10 positions matching TRBD1. The CDR3 length is 16 residues. Germline V gene sequence: CDR1 MGHRA, CDR2 YSYEKL. The trim removed 0 bases at V and 7 bases at J, leaving 3 bases unmatched. This chain's CDR3 is CASSQERTGGNSPLHF. Here the CDR3 DNA reads TGCGCCAGCAGCCAAGAGAGGACAGGGGGAAATTCACCCCTCCACTTT.